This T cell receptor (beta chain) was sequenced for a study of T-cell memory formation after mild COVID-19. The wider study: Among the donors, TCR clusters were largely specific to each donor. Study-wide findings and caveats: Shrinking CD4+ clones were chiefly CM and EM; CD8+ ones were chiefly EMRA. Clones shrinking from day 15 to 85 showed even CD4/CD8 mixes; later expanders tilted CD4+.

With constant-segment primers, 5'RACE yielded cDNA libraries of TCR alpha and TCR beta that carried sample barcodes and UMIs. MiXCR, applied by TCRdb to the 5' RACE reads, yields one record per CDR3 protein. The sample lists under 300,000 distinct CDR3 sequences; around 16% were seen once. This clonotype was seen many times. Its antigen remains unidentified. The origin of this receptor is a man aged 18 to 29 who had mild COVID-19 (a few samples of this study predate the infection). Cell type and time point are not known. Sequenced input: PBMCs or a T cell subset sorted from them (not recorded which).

CDR3 bases: TGTGCCAGCACGCACTCTGGAAACACCATATATTTT. Its translation: CASTHSGNTIYF. The chain links TRBV7-9 to TRBJ1-3, with no clear D. The CDR3 contains 12 residues. The ends were cut back, 7 bases at V and 0 bases at J, with 4 bases in the middle. Germline V lookup: CDR1 SEHNR, CDR2 FQNEAQ (reference sequence).